A single sample is the source of the 10 T cell receptor beta chains below, sequenced in a study of blood T cell repertoires in COVID-19. Generated by immunoSEQ multiplex PCR, the TCRdb table keeps only in-frame clones and is missing some. The sample carries 220,000 or so clones, approximately 90% recorded once. Source material: peripheral blood. Receptors were obtained from a woman between 45 and 65 years old with COVID-19, enrolled during active disease.

The chain is built from TRBV5-1 and TRBJ1-1, with a possible D match to TRBD1 (6 bases). In germline, CDR1 is SGHRS, CDR2 YFSETQ. The CDR3 runs 14 residues. With 0 bases removed from V and 2 bases from J, the gap between germline ends came to 8 bases. The CDR3 DNA reads TGCGCCAGCAGCTTGGTCAGGGGAAACACTGAAGCTTTCTTT. It yields the protein CASSLVRGNTEAFF.

The chain combines TRBV10-2 with TRBJ2-2, with 7 bases fitting TRBD1. This CDR3 comprises 15 residues. Germline CDR1 reads WSHSY; CDR2 reads SAAADI. V shed 6 bases and J 0 bases; nucleotides not matched to a gene: 4. The CDR3 region has the DNA TGCGCCAGCAGAGGGGGCGGGCCGAACACCGGGGAGCTGTTTTTT. Amino acids: CASRGGGPNTGELFF.

This clone was counted a few times. The rearrangement links TRBV9 to TRBJ2-2, with 8 bases matching TRBD1. The CDR3 sequence is 15 residues long. CDR1 and CDR2 from the germline V gene are SGDLS and YYNGEE. V shed 4 bases and J 6 bases; nucleotides not matched to a gene: 8. The CDR3 DNA reads as TGTGCCAGCAGCCCCGGACAGGGATATGCCGGGGAGCTGTTTTTT. The encoded protein is CASSPGQGYAGELFF.

This clone was picked up one time. The chain joins TRBV10-3 to TRBJ2-4; TRBD2 might be the D (5 bases). Germline V gives CDR1 ENHRY, CDR2 SYGVKD. The CDR3 is 13 amino acids. The V end lost 4 bases, the J end lost 2 bases, and 6 bases lay between the germline ends. The CDR3: CAISGETKNIQYF. CDR3 in DNA: TGTGCCATCAGTGGGGAGACCAAAAACATTCAGTACTTC.

The chain recombines TRBV11-2 with TRBJ2-3; TRBD2 is a possible D gene (5 bases). This CDR3 is 16 amino acids long. In germline, CDR1 is SGHAT, CDR2 FQNNGV. V was shortened by 2 bases and J by 1 base, with 13 bases between the two germline ends. CDR3 sequence reads: CASSLRRGFGTDTQYF. CDR3 DNA sequence: TGTGCCAGCAGCTTACGTAGAGGGTTTGGCACAGATACGCAGTATTTT.

Only one count was recorded for this clone. J is TRBJ2-4 and V is TRBV23-1, with TRBD1 as a possible D gene (5 bases). TRBV23-1 is classed as an ORF, of uncertain function. V was pared by 6 bases and J by 0 bases, with 9 bases between. CDR3 size: 14 residues. The CDR3 sequence is CASRRTSAKNIQYF. CDR3 bases: TGCGCCAGCAGGCGGACATCAGCCAAAAACATTCAGTACTTC.

Sample share makes this clone large. The chain is built from TRBV19 and TRBJ2-3; TRBD2 matches at 8 bases. The CDR3 spans 15 residues. In germline, CDR1 is LNHDA, CDR2 SQIVND (reference sequence). With 0 bases clipped from V and 4 bases from J, the junction kept 3 bases outside the gene matches. The CDR3 bases are TGTGCCAGTAGTATAGAGGGACTAGGGGCAGATACGCAGTATTTT. Amino acids: CASSIEGLGADTQYF.

This chain uses TRBV7-9 with TRBJ2-4, with a weak D call TRBD1 (6 bases). Trimming pared 5 bases from V and 5 bases from J, leaving 16 bases between. The V gene's germline CDR1 is SEHNR and CDR2 FQNEAQ (reference sequence). This CDR3 has 15 residues. The DNA of the CDR3 is TGTGCCAGCAGCATGGGACATTTCTCTGAAAACATTCAGTACTTC. Translating it yields CASSMGHFSENIQYF.

The chain employs TRBV5-1 and TRBJ1-2; maybe TRBD1 (6 bases). Germline CDR1 is SGHRS and CDR2 is YFSETQ. The CDR3 runs to 13 residues. V was shortened by 4 bases and J by 7 bases, with 14 bases between the two germline ends. The CDR3 DNA is TGCGCCAGCAGCCCAACAGGGAACCGTGGCTACACCTTC. Protein: CASSPTGNRGYTF.

This chain joins TRBV9 and TRBJ2-2; 9 bases agree with TRBD2. V trimming: 3 bases; J trimming: 7 bases; junction bases outside the gene matches: 4. Germline loops: CDR1 SGDLS, CDR2 YYNGEE. This CDR3 region has 14 residues. The CDR3 sequence is CASSAVAGDGELFF. CDR3 nucleotide sequence: TGTGCCAGCAGCGCGGTAGCGGGGGACGGGGAGCTGTTTTTT.